Below, 9 T cell receptor beta chains from the same sample are listed, as sequenced in a study of cytotoxic CD8 clonotypes in ibrutinib-treated CLL (dated by TCRdb to the early 2020s). The method behind the library was the immunoSEQ multiplex PCR assay. TCRdb carries this immuneACCESS record with in-frame sequences only. Its versions omit some clonotypes, under half of them owing to an unresolved V gene in the studies checked, with the rest unexplained. This sample is represented by over 150,000 clones; around 72% of them were singletons. The top ten clonotypes cover about an eighth of the sample. According to the study, the label for this sample's time point signals: 20 to 30 months on ibrutinib. The sample here was PBMCs, taken after 24 months of ibrutinib treatment. Source of these receptors: a human donor with chronic lymphocytic leukemia.

Here the CDR3 DNA reads TGTGCCAGCAGCGTAGGCAGCGGGGGGGCGAACACCGGGGAGCTGTTTTTT. This encodes CASSVGSGGANTGELFF. The V call is TRBV9, the J call TRBJ2-2; 10 bases align to TRBD2. The CDR3 length is 17 residues. CDR1 and CDR2 (germline): SGDLS, YYNGEE. V trimming: 0 bases; J trimming: 0 bases; junction bases outside the gene matches: 2.

This clone came up a few times. CDR3 in amino acids: CAWSVPKGFNYGYTF. The CDR3 DNA reads as TGTGCCTGGAGTGTACCGAAGGGATTTAATTATGGCTACACCTTC. The V gene is TRBV30, the J gene TRBJ1-2; unclear D gene. CDR1 GTSNPN and CDR2 SVGIG come from the germline V gene (reference sequence). Trimming left V 0 bases short and J 5 bases short, with 16 bases between. The CDR3 has 15 residues. The full variable domain, with the rest looked up from reference TRBV30 and TRBJ1-2, is SQTIHQWPATLVQPVGSPLSLECTVEGTSNPNLYWYRQAAGRGLQLLFYSVGIGQISSEVPQNLSASRPQDRQFILSSKKLLLSDSGFYLCAWSVPKGFNYGYTFGSGTRLTVV.

The chain is built from TRBV11-2 and TRBJ2-7; 8 bases fit TRBD2. After removal of 5 bases from V and 0 bases from J, the junction contained 6 bases not matched to a gene. The germline V gene encodes CDR1 SGHAT and CDR2 FQNNGV. The length of the CDR3 is 15 residues. CDR3: CASSQQRGSSYEQYF. The CDR3 nucleotides read TGTGCCAGCAGCCAACAGCGGGGGAGCTCCTACGAGCAGTACTTC. Complete variable domain (other parts from reference TRBV11-2 and TRBJ2-7): EAGVAQSPRYKIIEKRQSVAFWCNPISGHATLYWYQQILGQGPKLLIQFQNNGVVDDSQLPKDRFSAERLKGVDSTLKIQPAKLEDSAVYLCASSQQRGSSYEQYFGPGTRLTVT.

The chain links TRBV9 to TRBJ1-3, with 7 nucleotides matching TRBD1. The CDR3 is 14 amino acids. J lost 8 bases, V lost 4 bases, and 9 bases had no gene match. Germline-derived CDR1 and CDR2 are SGDLS and YYNGEE. CDR3 bases: TGTGCCAGCAGCCGGGACAGCTTACGGGACACCATATATTTT. Protein product: CASSRDSLRDTIYF.

This clone was picked up a small number of times. CDR3 sequence (DNA): TGTGCCAGCTCACCAAGCACACAGGGGAGAGGTGAAAAACTGTTTTTT. Translating gives CASSPSTQGRGEKLFF. This chain joins TRBV18 and TRBJ1-4; 7 positions agree with TRBD1. The junction had 10 bases not matched to a gene; V was cut back by 2 bases and J by 7 bases. Germline CDR1 is KGHSH and CDR2 is LQKENI. The CDR3 length is 16 residues.

The J gene is TRBJ1-3, the V gene TRBV5-1; D gene ambiguous. Between the trimmed V and J ends, which lost 0 bases and 0 bases, there was a span of 7 bases. This CDR3 has 15 amino acids. Germline CDR1 SGHRS, CDR2 YFSETQ. The DNA for the CDR3 is TGCGCCAGCAGCTTGGACGGGAACTCTGGAAACACCATATATTTT. Translating gives CASSLDGNSGNTIYF.

This chain links TRBV11-2 with TRBJ2-7, with D maybe TRBD2 (6 bases). The V end lost 4 bases, the J end lost 6 bases, and 16 bases lay between the germline ends. The CDR3 has 14 amino acids. Germline V lookup: CDR1 SGHAT, CDR2 FQNNGV. CDR3 in DNA: TGTGCCAGCAGCTACCCAGGCGGGGTTCGCGAGCAGTACTTC. Translated: CASSYPGGVREQYF.

The chain carries TRBV19 and TRBJ2-1; no definite D call. The CDR3 loop spans 16 amino acids. Germline CDR1 is LNHDA and CDR2 is SQIVND (reference sequence). Trimming cost V 1 base and J 5 bases, with 15 bases left between them. The CDR3 DNA sequence: TGTGCCAGTAGTATAGTTGTCCTACGGAAAGACAATGAGCAGTTCTTC. Its translation is CASSIVVLRKDNEQFF.

The V gene is TRBV5-6, the J gene TRBJ1-1, with D hard to call. From germline, CDR1 is SGHDT and CDR2 YYEEEE. The CDR3 is 12 amino acids. Trimming shortened V by 1 base and J by 4 bases, and 5 bases separated the two germline ends. CDR3 bases: TGTGCCAGCAGCTTGATTGGCACTGAAGCTTTCTTT. It is translated as CASSLIGTEAFF.